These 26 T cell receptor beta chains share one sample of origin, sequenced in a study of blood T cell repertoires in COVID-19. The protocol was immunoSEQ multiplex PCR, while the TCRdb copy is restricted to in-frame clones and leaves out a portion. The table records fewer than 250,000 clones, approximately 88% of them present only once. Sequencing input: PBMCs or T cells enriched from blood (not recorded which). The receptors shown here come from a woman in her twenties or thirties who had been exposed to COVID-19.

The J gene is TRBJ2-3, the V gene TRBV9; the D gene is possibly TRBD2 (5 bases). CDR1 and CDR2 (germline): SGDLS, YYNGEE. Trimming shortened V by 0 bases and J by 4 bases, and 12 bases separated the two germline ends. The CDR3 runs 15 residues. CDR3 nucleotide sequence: TGTGCCAGCAGCGTAGCCCCCACAGCGGCAGATACGCAGTATTTT. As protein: CASSVAPTAADTQYF.

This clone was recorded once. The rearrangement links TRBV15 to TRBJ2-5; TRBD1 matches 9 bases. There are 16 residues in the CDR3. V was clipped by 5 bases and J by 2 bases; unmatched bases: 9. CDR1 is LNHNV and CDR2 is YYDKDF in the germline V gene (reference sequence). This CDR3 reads CATSGRTTGGQETQYF. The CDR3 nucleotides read TGTGCCACCAGCGGTCGAACGACAGGGGGTCAAGAGACCCAGTACTTC.

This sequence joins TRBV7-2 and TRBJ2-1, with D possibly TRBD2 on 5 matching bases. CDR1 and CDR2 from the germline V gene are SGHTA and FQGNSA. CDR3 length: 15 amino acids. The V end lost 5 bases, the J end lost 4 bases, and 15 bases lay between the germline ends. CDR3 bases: TGTGCCAGCAGCCTAACCGGACTCTTTTACAATGAGCAGTTCTTC. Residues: CASSLTGLFYNEQFF.

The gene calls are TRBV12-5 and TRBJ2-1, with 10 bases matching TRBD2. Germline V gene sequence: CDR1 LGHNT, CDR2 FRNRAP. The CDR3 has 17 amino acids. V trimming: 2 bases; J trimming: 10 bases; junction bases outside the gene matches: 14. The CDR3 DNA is TGTGCTAGTGGTTTGCTCATAGCGGGAGGATCTTCGAGGGAGCAGTTCTTC. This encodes CASGLLIAGGSSREQFF.

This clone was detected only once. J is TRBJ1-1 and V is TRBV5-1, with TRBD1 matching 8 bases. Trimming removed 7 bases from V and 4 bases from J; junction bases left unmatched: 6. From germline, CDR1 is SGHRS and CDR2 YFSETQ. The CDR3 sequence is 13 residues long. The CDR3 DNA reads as TGCGCCAGCTGGACAGGGTCGGCCACTGAAGCTTTCTTT. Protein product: CASWTGSATEAFF. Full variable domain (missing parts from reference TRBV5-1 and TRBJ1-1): KAGVTQTPRYLIKTRGQQVTLSCSPISGHRSVSWYQQTPGQGLQFLFEYFSETQRNKGNFPGRFSGRQFSNSRSEMNVSTLELGDSALYLCASWTGSATEAFFGQGTRLTVV.

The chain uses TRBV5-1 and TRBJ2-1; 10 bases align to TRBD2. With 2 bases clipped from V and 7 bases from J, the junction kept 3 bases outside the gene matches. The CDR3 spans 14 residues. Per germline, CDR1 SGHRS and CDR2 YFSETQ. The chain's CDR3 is CASSLAGGRNEQFF. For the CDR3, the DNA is TGCGCCAGCAGCTTAGCGGGAGGGCGAAATGAGCAGTTCTTC.

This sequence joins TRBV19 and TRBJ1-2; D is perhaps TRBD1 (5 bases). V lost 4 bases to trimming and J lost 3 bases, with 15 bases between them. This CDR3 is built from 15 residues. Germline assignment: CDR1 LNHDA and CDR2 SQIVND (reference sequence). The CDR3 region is CASSTPRTGDYGYTF. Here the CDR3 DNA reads TGTGCCAGTAGTACCCCACGGACGGGGGACTATGGCTACACCTTC. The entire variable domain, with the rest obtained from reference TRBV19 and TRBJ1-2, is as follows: DGGITQSPKYLFRKEGQNVTLSCEQNLNHDAMYWYRQDPGQGLRLIYYSQIVNDFQKGDIAEGYSVSREKKESFPLTVTSAQKNPTAFYLCASSTPRTGDYGYTFGSGTRLTVV.

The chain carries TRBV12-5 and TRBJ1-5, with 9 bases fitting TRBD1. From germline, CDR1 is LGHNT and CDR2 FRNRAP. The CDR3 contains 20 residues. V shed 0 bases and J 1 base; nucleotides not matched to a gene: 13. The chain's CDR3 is CASGLVLGTGPAISNQPQHF. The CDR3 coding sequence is TGTGCTAGTGGTTTGGTACTAGGGACAGGGCCTGCGATAAGCAATCAGCCCCAGCATTTT.

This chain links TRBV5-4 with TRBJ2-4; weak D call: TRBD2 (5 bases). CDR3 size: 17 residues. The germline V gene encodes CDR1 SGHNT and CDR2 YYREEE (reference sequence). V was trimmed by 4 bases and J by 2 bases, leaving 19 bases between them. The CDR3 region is CASSPYQGRRTKNIQYF. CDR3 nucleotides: TGTGCCAGCAGCCCTTACCAAGGGAGACGGACCAAAAACATTCAGTACTTC. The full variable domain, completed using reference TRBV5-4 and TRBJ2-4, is ETGVTQSPTHLIKTRGQQVTLRCSSQSGHNTVSWYQQALGQGPQFIFQYYREEENGRGNFPPRFSGLQFPNYSSELNVNALELDDSALYLCASSPYQGRRTKNIQYFGAGTRLSVL.

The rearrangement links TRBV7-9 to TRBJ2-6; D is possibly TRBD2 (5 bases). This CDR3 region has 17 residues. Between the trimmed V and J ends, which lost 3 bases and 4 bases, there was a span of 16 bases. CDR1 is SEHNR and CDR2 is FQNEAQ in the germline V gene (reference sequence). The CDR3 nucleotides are TGTGCCAGCAGCTTTCGATCCCGGGGAAGGGGGGCCAACGTCCTGACTTTC. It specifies CASSFRSRGRGANVLTF.

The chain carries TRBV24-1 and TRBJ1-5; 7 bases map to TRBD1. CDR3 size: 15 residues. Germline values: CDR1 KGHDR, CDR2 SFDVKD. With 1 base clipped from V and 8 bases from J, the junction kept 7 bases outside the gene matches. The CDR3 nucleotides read TGTGCCACCAGTGATTTTACAGGGGACCTAAAGCCCCAGCATTTT. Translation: CATSDFTGDLKPQHF.

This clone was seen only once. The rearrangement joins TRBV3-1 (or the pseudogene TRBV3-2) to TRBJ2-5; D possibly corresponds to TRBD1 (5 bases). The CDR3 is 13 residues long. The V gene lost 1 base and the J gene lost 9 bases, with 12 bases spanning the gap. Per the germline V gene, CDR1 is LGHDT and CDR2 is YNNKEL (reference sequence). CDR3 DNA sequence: TGTGCCAGCAGCCAAGGACAGAGAACCGCCCAGTACTTC. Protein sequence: CASSQGQRTAQYF.

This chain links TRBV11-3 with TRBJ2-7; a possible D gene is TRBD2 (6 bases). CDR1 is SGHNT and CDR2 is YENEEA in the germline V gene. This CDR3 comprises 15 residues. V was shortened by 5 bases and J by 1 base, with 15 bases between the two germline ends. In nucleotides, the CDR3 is TGTGCCAGCAGCCGGGGGACGGGCATTTCCTACGAGCAGTACTTC. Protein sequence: CASSRGTGISYEQYF.

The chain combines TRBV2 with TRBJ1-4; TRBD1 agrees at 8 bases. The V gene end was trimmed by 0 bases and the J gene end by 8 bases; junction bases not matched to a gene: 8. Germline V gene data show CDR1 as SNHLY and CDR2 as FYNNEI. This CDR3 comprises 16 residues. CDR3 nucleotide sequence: TGTGCCAGCAGTGAAGCAGTGGTCAGGGGGCGGGAAAAACTGTTTTTT. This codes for CASSEAVVRGREKLFF.

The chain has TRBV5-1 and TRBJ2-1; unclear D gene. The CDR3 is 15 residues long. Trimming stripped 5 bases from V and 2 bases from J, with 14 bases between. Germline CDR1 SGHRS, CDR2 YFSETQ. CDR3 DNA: TGCGCCAGCAGGTGGATCGACTTGCCCTACAATGAGCAGTTCTTC. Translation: CASRWIDLPYNEQFF.

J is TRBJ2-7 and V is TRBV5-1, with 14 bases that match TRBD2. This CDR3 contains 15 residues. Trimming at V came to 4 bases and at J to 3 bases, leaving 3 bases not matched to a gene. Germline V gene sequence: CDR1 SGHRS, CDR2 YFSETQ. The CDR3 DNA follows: TGCGCCAGCAGCGAAGGGACTAGCGGGAGCTACGAGCAGTACTTC. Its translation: CASSEGTSGSYEQYF.

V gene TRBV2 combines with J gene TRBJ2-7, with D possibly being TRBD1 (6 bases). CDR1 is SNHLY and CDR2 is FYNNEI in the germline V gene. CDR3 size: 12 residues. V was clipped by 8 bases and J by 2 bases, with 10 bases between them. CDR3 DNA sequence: TGTGCCAGCCGGACAGCCGCCTACGAGCAGTACTTC. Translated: CASRTAAYEQYF.

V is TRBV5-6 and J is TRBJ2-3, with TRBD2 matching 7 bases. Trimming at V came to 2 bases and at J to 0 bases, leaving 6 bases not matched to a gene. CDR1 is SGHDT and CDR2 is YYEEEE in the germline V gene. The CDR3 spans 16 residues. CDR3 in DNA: TGTGCCAGCAGCTTCAGACTAGCTACTAGCACAGATACGCAGTATTTT. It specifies CASSFRLATSTDTQYF.

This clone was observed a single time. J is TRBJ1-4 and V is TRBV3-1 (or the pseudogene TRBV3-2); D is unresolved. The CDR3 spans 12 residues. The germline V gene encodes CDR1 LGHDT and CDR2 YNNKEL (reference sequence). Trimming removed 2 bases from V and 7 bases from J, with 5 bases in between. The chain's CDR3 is CASSQLSEKLFF. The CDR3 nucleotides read TGTGCCAGCAGCCAACTTAGTGAAAAACTGTTTTTT.

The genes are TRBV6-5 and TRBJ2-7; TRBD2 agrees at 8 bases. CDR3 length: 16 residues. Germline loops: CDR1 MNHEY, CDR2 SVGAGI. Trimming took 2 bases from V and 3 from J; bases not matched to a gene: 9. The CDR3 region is CASSYTLSGGSYEQYF. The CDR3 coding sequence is TGTGCCAGCAGTTACACTCTCAGCGGGGGTAGCTACGAGCAGTACTTC.

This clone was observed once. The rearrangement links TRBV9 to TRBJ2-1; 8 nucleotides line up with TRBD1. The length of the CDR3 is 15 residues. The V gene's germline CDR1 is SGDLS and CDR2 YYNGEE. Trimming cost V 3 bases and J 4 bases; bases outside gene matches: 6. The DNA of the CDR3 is TGTGCCAGCAGCGGCACAGGGGGAAGTTACAATGAGCAGTTCTTC. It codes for CASSGTGGSYNEQFF.

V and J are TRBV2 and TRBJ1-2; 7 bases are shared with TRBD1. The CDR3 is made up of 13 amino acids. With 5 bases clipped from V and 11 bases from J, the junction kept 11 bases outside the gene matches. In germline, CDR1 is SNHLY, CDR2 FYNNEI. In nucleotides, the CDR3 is TGTGCCAGCAGTCAGGACAGGACTCGTGAGTACACCTTC. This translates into CASSQDRTREYTF.

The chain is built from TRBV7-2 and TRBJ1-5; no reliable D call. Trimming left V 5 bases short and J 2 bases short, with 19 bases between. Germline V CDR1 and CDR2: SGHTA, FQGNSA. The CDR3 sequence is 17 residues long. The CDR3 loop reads CASSLTLFTGGNQPQHF. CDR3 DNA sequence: TGTGCCAGCAGCCTCACCCTTTTTACCGGGGGCAATCAGCCCCAGCATTTT. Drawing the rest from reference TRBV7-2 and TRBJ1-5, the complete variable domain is GAGVSQSPSNKVTEKGKDVELRCDPISGHTALYWYRQSLGQGLEFLIYFQGNSAPDKSGLPSDRFSAERTGGSVSTLTIQRTQQEDSAVYLCASSLTLFTGGNQPQHFGDGTRLSIL.

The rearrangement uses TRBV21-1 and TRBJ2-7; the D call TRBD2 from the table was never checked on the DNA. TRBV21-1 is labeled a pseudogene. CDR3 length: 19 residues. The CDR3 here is CASSKGRPKTRDYSYEQYF. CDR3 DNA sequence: TGTGCCAGCAGCAAAGGGAGGCCCAAAACAAGGGACTACTCCTACGAGCAGTACTTC.

CDR3 sequence: CASSLTDSDLPGANVLTF. The CDR3 DNA reads as TGTGCCAGCTCACTAACGGACAGCGATCTCCCTGGGGCCAACGTCCTGACTTTC. This chain uses TRBV18 with TRBJ2-6; D possibly corresponds to TRBD1 (6 bases). This CDR3 has 18 residues. The germline CDR1 and CDR2 sequences are KGHSH and LQKENI. V lost 4 bases and J 2 bases, leaving 18 bases between the germline ends.

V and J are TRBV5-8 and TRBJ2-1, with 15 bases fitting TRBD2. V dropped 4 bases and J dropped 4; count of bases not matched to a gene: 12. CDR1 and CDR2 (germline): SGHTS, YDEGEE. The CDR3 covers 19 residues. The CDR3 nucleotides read TGTGCCAGCAGCGTTCTGGGACTAGCGGGAGGAGTGGCTTACAATGAGCAGTTCTTC. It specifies CASSVLGLAGGVAYNEQFF.